These 2 T cell receptor beta chains came from one sample sequenced in a study of control samples from healthy donors and cancer patients. Libraries were prepared by immunoSEQ multiplex PCR; TCRdb keeps only in-frame clonotypes and omits some of them. This sample has around 75,000 clones, with almost 95% found just once. The sequenced sample was blood. These receptors were collected from an older woman in good health.

The rearrangement links TRBV12-3 or TRBV12-4 to TRBJ2-5; no clear D. V lost 6 bases and J lost 1, with 9 bases in between. The CDR3 has 13 amino acids. CDR3 sequence (DNA): TGTGCCAGCAGCCCCTCGGGCCAAGAGACCCAGTACTTC. It yields the protein CASSPSGQETQYF.

The chain couples TRBV19 to TRBJ1-4; TRBD1 matches at 7 bases. The CDR3 runs 14 residues. CDR1 LNHDA and CDR2 SQIVND come from the germline V gene (reference sequence). The V gene end was trimmed by 4 bases and the J gene end by 7 bases; junction bases not matched to a gene: 6. As DNA, the CDR3 is TGTGCCAGTAGTACAGGGGGGAGAGGTGAAAAACTGTTTTTT. Its translation is CASSTGGRGEKLFF.